The 31 T cell receptor beta chains below come from one sample, sequenced in a study of vaccination and CD4 T cells after COVID-19. Cultured CD4+ T-cell DNA underwent Oncomine TCR Beta short-read sequencing. TCRdb reprocessed the PCR reads via MiXCR and lists one record per CDR3 protein. Here the sample spans roughly 16,000 distinct CDR3 sequences, about 55% being singletons. Treatment noted: roughly 10-day PBMC culture with coronavirus spike peptide pools or control peptides (ViraFEST assay). These receptors lack a known antigen. The sequencing input was CD4+ T cells from blood, cultured in vitro. The source is a human donor who had recovered from COVID-19.

The chain has TRBV15 and TRBJ1-5; D is undetermined. Trimming took 0 bases from V and 6 from J, leaving 6 bases between them. The CDR3 is 13 amino acids. Germline assignment: CDR1 LNHNV and CDR2 YYDKDF (reference sequence). The DNA of the CDR3 is TGTGCCACCAGCAGAGAAGGAGGTCAGCCCCAGCATTTT. Its translation: CATSREGGQPQHF.

This chain joins TRBV20-1 and TRBJ2-5, with D perhaps TRBD2 (6 bases). CDR3 length equals 13 residues. CDR1 and CDR2 (germline): DFQATT, SNEGSKA (reference sequence). V lost 6 bases and J 2 bases, leaving 13 bases between the germline ends. The CDR3 region has the DNA TGCAGTGCAAGATTAGCGGAACAAGAGACCCAGTACTTC. This gives the protein CSARLAEQETQYF.

Only a few counts were recorded for this clonotype. The chain uses TRBV11-2 and TRBJ1-1; D is uncertain. V was pared by 5 bases and J by 4 bases, with 14 bases between. CDR1 is SGHAT, CDR2 FQNNGV, per germline. CDR3 length equals 14 residues. Here the CDR3 DNA reads TGTGCCAGCAGCCCCACGAGTTCGGCCACTGAAGCTTTCTTT. Its protein product is CASSPTSSATEAFF.

This clonotype appeared once. The rearrangement links TRBV6-1 to TRBJ2-4; 9 bases align to TRBD2. From germline, CDR1 is MNHNS and CDR2 SASEGT. This CDR3 comprises 14 residues. Trimming took 9 bases from V and 0 from J; bases not matched to a gene: 3. The CDR3 is CASGLALAKNIQYF. CDR3 nucleotide sequence: TGTGCCAGTGGACTAGCGCTAGCCAAAAACATTCAGTACTTC.

This clonotype was counted between two and nine times. This rearrangement joins TRBV6-1 to TRBJ2-2; D call uncertain. Trimming shortened V by 6 bases and J by 0 bases, and 8 bases separated the two germline ends. Per germline, CDR1 MNHNS and CDR2 SASEGT. The CDR3 spans 14 residues. The CDR3 protein is CASRQSPNTGELFF. The CDR3 DNA reads TGTGCCAGCAGACAGTCTCCGAACACCGGGGAGCTGTTTTTT.

The rearrangement links TRBV5-1 to TRBJ2-3; D unresolved. V was shortened by 0 bases and J by 4 bases, with 6 bases between the two germline ends. This CDR3 is built from 13 residues. The germline CDR1 and CDR2 sequences are SGHRS and YFSETQ. CDR3 coding DNA: TGCGCCAGCAGCTTGGGAGGCTCAGATACGCAGTATTTT. Translating it yields CASSLGGSDTQYF.

This clonotype came up a few times. The rearrangement links TRBV7-8 to TRBJ1-2, with D uncertain. Deletions cut 4 bases from V and 4 bases from J, with 7 bases between. Looked up from germline, CDR1 is SGHVS and CDR2 is FQNEAQ. This CDR3 spans 12 amino acids. The CDR3 protein is CASSSWTYGYTF. For the CDR3, the DNA is TGTGCCAGCAGCTCCTGGACCTATGGCTACACCTTC.

There are a few counts of this clonotype. The chain carries TRBV18 and TRBJ1-1; D is unresolved. The V gene's germline CDR1 is KGHSH and CDR2 LQKENI. The CDR3 spans 13 residues. V lost 3 bases, J lost 3 bases, and 8 bases lay in between. CDR3 region: CASSPQEDTEAFF. CDR3 DNA: TGTGCCAGCTCACCTCAGGAGGACACTGAAGCTTTCTTT.

Here the CDR3 DNA reads TGCAGTGCCCCAGGGAGTTCTGGAAACACCATATATTTT. Its protein is CSAPGSSGNTIYF. The chain uses TRBV20-1 and TRBJ1-3; perhaps TRBD1 as D (5 bases). CDR3 length: 13 residues. Germline loops: CDR1 DFQATT, CDR2 SNEGSKA (reference sequence). With 6 bases removed from V and 1 base from J, the gap between germline ends came to 10 bases.

CDR3 bases: TGCAGTGCTAGTTTGGGACGTGAAGCTTTCTTT. Its translation: CSASLGREAFF. The rearrangement joins TRBV20-1 to TRBJ1-1, with D perhaps TRBD1 (5 bases). The CDR3 is made up of 11 amino acids. Germline assignment: CDR1 DFQATT and CDR2 SNEGSKA (reference sequence). V shed 3 bases and J shed 7 bases, with 9 bases lying between them.

V usage is TRBV27 and J usage is TRBJ1-2, with a weak D call TRBD1 (6 bases). CDR1 is MNHEY, CDR2 SMNVEV, per germline (reference sequence). The CDR3 covers 13 residues. Between the trimmed V and J ends, which lost 2 bases and 4 bases, there was a span of 8 bases. CDR3 sequence reads: CASSLQGTYGYTF. The DNA for the CDR3 is TGTGCCAGCAGTTTACAGGGGACCTATGGCTACACCTTC.

The chain couples TRBV7-9 to TRBJ2-7, with TRBD1 matching 7 bases. Per germline, CDR1 SEHNR and CDR2 FQNEAQ (reference sequence). This CDR3 is 14 amino acids long. Losses at the gene ends were 5 bases for V and 6 bases for J; bases not matched to a gene: 10. CDR3 region: CASSRRQGNGEQYF. Written as DNA, the CDR3 is TGTGCCAGCAGCCGGCGACAGGGTAACGGCGAGCAGTACTTC.

This clonotype was seen more than once but under ten times. J is TRBJ2-3 and V is TRBV19; TRBD2 aligns across 12 bases. V was clipped by 6 bases and J by 3 bases; unmatched bases: 4. The CDR3 totals 15 residues. Germline V gene lookup returns CDR1 LNHDA and CDR2 SQIVND (reference sequence). CDR3 loop: CASSKLAGGTDTQYF. DNA of the CDR3: TGTGCCAGTAGCAAACTAGCGGGAGGAACAGATACGCAGTATTTT. Looking up the rest from reference TRBV19 and TRBJ2-3 gives the full variable domain: DGGITQSPKYLFRKEGQNVTLSCEQNLNHDAMYWYRQDPGQGLRLIYYSQIVNDFQKGDIAEGYSVSREKKESFPLTVTSAQKNPTAFYLCASSKLAGGTDTQYFGPGTRLTVL.

The V gene is TRBV5-5, the J gene TRBJ2-7, with a weak D call TRBD1 (6 bases). The CDR3 is 14 residues long. CDR1 is SGHKS, CDR2 YYEKEE, per germline (reference sequence). V was trimmed by 1 base and J by 3 bases, leaving 11 bases between them. The DNA of the CDR3 is TGTGCCAGCAGCTTGTCCAGGGGATTCTACGAGCAGTACTTC. This encodes CASSLSRGFYEQYF. The complete variable domain, with remaining parts taken from reference TRBV5-5 and TRBJ2-7, reads DAGVTQSPTHLIKTRGQQVTLRCSPISGHKSVSWYQQVLGQGPQFIFQYYEKEERGRGNFPDRFSARQFPNYSSELNVNALLLGDSALYLCASSLSRGFYEQYFGPGTRLTVT.

This chain joins TRBV27 and TRBJ2-7; 9 nucleotides match TRBD1. The CDR3 spans 14 residues. CDR1 MNHEY and CDR2 SMNVEV come from the germline V gene (reference sequence). V gave up 5 bases and J gave up 2 bases; unmatched junction bases: 4. The CDR3 region is CASSGGTGPYEQYF. CDR3 DNA sequence: TGTGCCAGCAGTGGCGGGACAGGGCCCTACGAGCAGTACTTC.

The chain recombines TRBV28 with TRBJ1-5; no firm D call. This CDR3 contains 15 residues. V shed 5 bases and J shed 0 bases, with 11 bases lying between them. From germline, CDR1 is MDHEN and CDR2 SYDVKM. The CDR3 loop is CASSKQPYSNQPQHF. The CDR3 bases are TGTGCCAGCAGTAAACAGCCTTATAGCAATCAGCCCCAGCATTTT.

The chain joins TRBV12-3 or TRBV12-4 to TRBJ2-7; 10 nucleotides agree with TRBD1. The CDR3 loop spans 15 amino acids. J gave up 5 bases and V 6 bases, and 10 bases lay outside the gene matches. In DNA, the CDR3 is TGTGCCAGCAGACCTGGACAGGGGGAAAACAACGAGCAGTACTTC. Translation gives CASRPGQGENNEQYF.

This clonotype turned up a few times. CDR3 amino acids: CASSTSEGNGELFF. CDR3 in DNA: TGTGCCAGCAGTACTAGCGAGGGTAACGGGGAGCTGTTTTTT. The chain employs TRBV27 and TRBJ2-2; 7 bases align to TRBD2. V gave up 5 bases and J gave up 7 bases; unmatched junction bases: 7. Per the germline V gene, CDR1 is MNHEY and CDR2 is SMNVEV (reference sequence). The CDR3 consists of 14 residues.

The chain carries TRBV7-3 and TRBJ2-2; D remains ambiguous. The V end was cut by 4 bases, the J end by 7 bases, with 4 bases between. The CDR3 consists of 11 residues. Germline values: CDR1 SGHTA, CDR2 FQGTGA. The DNA of the CDR3 is TGTGCCAGCAGCTCCCACGGGGAGCTGTTTTTT. This sequence encodes CASSSHGELFF.

The table lists this clonotype with a few counts. The chain links TRBV7-3 to TRBJ2-2; D perhaps matches TRBD1 (6 bases). The germline CDR1 and CDR2 sequences are SGHTA and FQGTGA. V was cut by 1 base and J by 5 bases, with 14 bases left in between. The CDR3 runs to 16 residues. The CDR3 loop reads CASSLRSRRGTGELFF. For the CDR3, the DNA is TGTGCCAGCAGCTTAAGATCCCGCAGGGGAACCGGGGAGCTGTTTTTT.

This clonotype was observed a handful of times. This rearrangement joins TRBV10-1 to TRBJ2-3; D remains unclear. This CDR3 is 13 amino acids long. Germline V gives CDR1 WNHNN, CDR2 SYGVQD (reference sequence). Trimming left V 10 bases short and J 0 bases short, with 11 bases between. CDR3 coding DNA: TGCGCCACCGCGTCGGCCAGCACAGATACGCAGTATTTT. As protein: CATASASTDTQYF.

V usage is TRBV6-1 and J usage is TRBJ2-7; unclear D gene. The CDR3 sequence is 15 residues long. CDR1 and CDR2 from the germline V gene are MNHNS and SASEGT. Trimming removed 5 bases from V and 2 bases from J, with 16 bases in between. The CDR3: CASSLGYEATYEQYF. In DNA form, the CDR3 reads TGTGCCAGCAGTCTCGGGTATGAAGCTACCTACGAGCAGTACTTC.

V is TRBV28 and J is TRBJ2-7; the D is unclear. In germline, CDR1 is MDHEN, CDR2 SYDVKM. The CDR3 is 11 residues long. Trimming took off 8 bases at V and 4 bases at J, with 9 bases between the two ends. CDR3 DNA sequence: TGTGCCAGCGGGCGGTATTACGAGCAGTACTTC. Translation: CASGRYYEQYF. Full variable domain (outside the CDR3, taken from reference TRBV28 and TRBJ2-7): DVKVTQSSRYLVKRTGEKVFLECVQDMDHENMFWYRQDPGLGLRLIYFSYDVKMKEKGDIPEGYSVSREKKERFSLILESASTNQTSMYLCASGRYYEQYFGPGTRLTVT.

The gene calls are TRBV28 and TRBJ2-4, with a weak D call TRBD2 (6 bases). This CDR3 spans 15 amino acids. V lost 5 bases to trimming and J lost 2 bases, with 13 bases between them. Germline values: CDR1 MDHEN, CDR2 SYDVKM. DNA for the CDR3: TGTGCCAGCAGTCCCTCGCGGGGATCCAAAAACATTCAGTACTTC. Its protein product is CASSPSRGSKNIQYF.

The V and J genes are TRBV5-4 and TRBJ2-3, with unresolved D. The CDR3 is made up of 17 amino acids. Germline CDR1 SGHNT, CDR2 YYREEE (reference sequence). Trimming stripped 0 bases from V and 2 bases from J, with 16 bases between. The CDR3 DNA reads TGTGCCAGCAGCTTGGATCTAGGACCCACCCCCACAGATACGCAGTATTTT. This translates into CASSLDLGPTPTDTQYF.

The V gene is TRBV28, the J gene TRBJ1-5, with a possible D match to TRBD1 (5 bases). Per the germline V gene, CDR1 is MDHEN and CDR2 is SYDVKM. The CDR3 extends over 14 amino acids. Trimming pared 3 bases from V and 7 bases from J, leaving 13 bases between. For the CDR3, the DNA is TGTGCCAGCAGTTTCGGCGGGGACGGGCAGCCCCAGCATTTT. Amino acid sequence: CASSFGGDGQPQHF.

This chain links TRBV19 with TRBJ1-2; D gene ambiguous. V lost 6 bases and J 0 bases, leaving 11 bases between the germline ends. Germline V gives CDR1 LNHDA, CDR2 SQIVND (reference sequence). CDR3 length equals 14 residues. The CDR3 bases are TGTGCCAGTAGCCCACAGCAAGCTAACTATGGCTACACCTTC. Protein product: CASSPQQANYGYTF. The full variable domain, in which reference TRBV19 and TRBJ1-2 provide the parts outside the CDR3, is DGGITQSPKYLFRKEGQNVTLSCEQNLNHDAMYWYRQDPGQGLRLIYYSQIVNDFQKGDIAEGYSVSREKKESFPLTVTSAQKNPTAFYLCASSPQQANYGYTFGSGTRLTVV.

The chain couples TRBV20-1 to TRBJ2-4; TRBD1 matches at 8 bases. Trimming cost V 0 bases and J 6 bases; bases outside gene matches: 7. The CDR3 covers 15 residues. Germline lookup yields CDR1 DFQATT and CDR2 SNEGSKA (reference sequence). CDR3 residues: CSARDPRGRGNIQYF. For the CDR3, the DNA is TGCAGTGCTAGAGACCCCAGGGGGCGCGGAAACATTCAGTACTTC.

J is TRBJ2-3 and V is TRBV20-1; TRBD2 aligns across 7 bases. There are 16 residues in the CDR3. The germline V gene encodes CDR1 DFQATT and CDR2 SNEGSKA (reference sequence). J was trimmed by 2 bases and V by 5 bases; bases with no gene match: 13. CDR3 in DNA: TGCAGTGCTTACCAGGATGGCGGGAGCGCCACAGATACGCAGTATTTT. It translates to CSAYQDGGSATDTQYF.

The table lists this clonotype with a few counts. This chain links TRBV6-5 with TRBJ1-1, with D perhaps TRBD1 (5 bases). The CDR3 extends over 17 amino acids. The germline gives CDR1 MNHEY, CDR2 SVGAGI. The V and J ends lost 0 bases and 4 bases respectively, with 18 bases between them. In nucleotides, the CDR3 is TGTGCCAGCAGTTACTCGGGCAGGAGGGGTTTCGGCACTGAAGCTTTCTTT. The encoded protein is CASSYSGRRGFGTEAFF.

The chain links TRBV20-1 to TRBJ2-7; 11 nucleotides agree with TRBD1. V lost 0 bases to trimming and J lost 2 bases; unmatched junction nucleotides: 6. The CDR3 is made up of 16 amino acids. CDR1 is DFQATT, CDR2 SNEGSKA, per germline (reference sequence). The CDR3 DNA reads TGCAGTGCTAGAGATATTAGGACAGGGGGCCCCTACGAGCAGTACTTC. Encoded protein: CSARDIRTGGPYEQYF.